The 9 T cell receptor beta chains below were found in one sample sequenced in a study of neoadjuvant anti-PD-1 for oral cavity cancer. Assay: immunoSEQ multiplex PCR; the TCRdb copy retains only in-frame clones and omits some. The sample shows over 65,000 clones, roughly nine tenths of them seen only once. Time point specified: after neoadjuvant nivolumab, at surgical resection. This sample comprised PBMCs, obtained after nivolumab (anti-PD-1) treatment. These receptors all stem from a person aged 40-85 years with oral cavity squamous cell carcinoma.

The chain recombines TRBV11-2 with TRBJ2-1; 10 bases align to TRBD2. CDR3 length equals 16 residues. Germline V gives CDR1 SGHAT, CDR2 FQNNGV. The junction had 2 bases not matched to a gene; V was cut back by 2 bases and J by 1 base. The CDR3 spells CASSLTSGNSYNEQFF. CDR3 nucleotide sequence: TGTGCCAGCAGCTTAACTAGCGGGAATTCCTACAATGAGCAGTTCTTC.

The V call is TRBV11-2, the J call TRBJ2-2; D not certain. The length of the CDR3 is 17 residues. Trimming took off 4 bases at V and 5 bases at J, with 20 bases between the two ends. Germline V gene lookup returns CDR1 SGHAT and CDR2 FQNNGV. Here the CDR3 reads CASSSLGRLLRTGELFF. The CDR3 DNA follows: TGTGCCAGCAGCTCCCTCGGGCGGCTCCTGAGGACCGGGGAGCTGTTTTTT.

V usage is TRBV6-1 and J usage is TRBJ2-7; tentatively, D is TRBD1 (5 bases). The CDR3 sequence is 13 residues long. Germline values: CDR1 MNHNS, CDR2 SASEGT. V lost 0 bases and J lost 7, with 10 bases in between. This CDR3 is CASSEARRGEQYF. DNA for the CDR3: TGTGCCAGCAGTGAAGCGCGAAGGGGTGAGCAGTACTTC.

J is TRBJ2-1 and V is TRBV9, with D possibly matching TRBD2 (7 bases). The CDR3 is 16 amino acids. The V gene lost 4 bases and the J gene lost 6 bases, with 20 bases spanning the gap. Per germline, CDR1 SGDLS and CDR2 YYNGEE. The CDR3 is CASSPRWGGSGNEQFF. Here the CDR3 DNA reads TGTGCCAGCAGCCCGAGGTGGGGGGGCTCCGGCAATGAGCAGTTCTTC.

The chain joins TRBV5-1 to TRBJ1-4, with a tentative D call TRBD1 (5 bases). Trimming pared 6 bases from V and 4 bases from J, leaving 16 bases between. The CDR3 sequence is 15 residues long. The germline gives CDR1 SGHRS, CDR2 YFSETQ. The CDR3 here is CASTWDGLNNEKLFF. In nucleotides, the CDR3 is TGCGCCAGCACCTGGGACGGCCTAAATAATGAAAAACTGTTTTTT.

This chain's CDR3 is CASSERFTGVYGYTF. The CDR3 DNA sequence: TGTGCCAGCAGCGAGCGTTTTACAGGGGTCTATGGCTACACCTTC. This rearrangement joins TRBV7-8 to TRBJ1-2; 7 bases are a match to TRBD1. From germline, CDR1 is SGHVS and CDR2 FQNEAQ. Germline trimming cut 5 bases from V and 4 bases from J; bases unmatched to any gene: 10. The CDR3 extends over 15 amino acids.

The rearrangement joins TRBV7-9 to TRBJ2-1, with D perhaps TRBD2 (7 bases). This CDR3 is built from 15 residues. V lost 5 bases and J lost 9, with 20 bases in between. CDR1 SEHNR and CDR2 FQNEAQ come from the germline V gene (reference sequence). The CDR3 DNA reads as TGTGCCAGCAGCCCTAGGGGGATCGGGGAGGGTGAGCAGTTCTTC. It is translated as CASSPRGIGEGEQFF.

This clone was recorded only once. The rearrangement joins TRBV7-3 to TRBJ2-7; a possible D gene is TRBD1 (5 bases). The CDR3 covers 13 residues. The V gene's germline CDR1 is SGHTA and CDR2 FQGTGA. The V and J ends lost 5 bases and 7 bases respectively, with 15 bases between them. Here the CDR3 DNA reads TGTGCCAGCAGCCCAAGGGGCGTGGGGGAGCAGTACTTC. This sequence encodes CASSPRGVGEQYF.

The count of this clone is one. The gene calls are TRBV30 and TRBJ2-7; possibly TRBD2 for D (5 bases). With 1 base removed from V and 4 bases from J, the gap between germline ends came to 8 bases. CDR1 GTSNPN and CDR2 SVGIG come from the germline V gene (reference sequence). This CDR3 contains 12 residues. The CDR3 is CAWSDIAYEQYF. CDR3 nucleotides: TGTGCCTGGAGTGATATAGCGTACGAGCAGTACTTC.